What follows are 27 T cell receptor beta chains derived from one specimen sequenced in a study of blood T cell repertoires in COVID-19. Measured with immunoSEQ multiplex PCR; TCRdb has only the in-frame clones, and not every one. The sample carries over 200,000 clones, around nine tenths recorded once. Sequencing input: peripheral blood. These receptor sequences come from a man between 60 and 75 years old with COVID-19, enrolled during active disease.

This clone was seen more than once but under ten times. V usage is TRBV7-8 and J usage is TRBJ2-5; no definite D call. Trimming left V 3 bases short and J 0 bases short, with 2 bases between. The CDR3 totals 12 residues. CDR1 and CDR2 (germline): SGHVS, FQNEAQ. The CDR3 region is CASSFYQETQYF. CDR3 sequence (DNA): TGTGCCAGCAGCTTCTACCAAGAGACCCAGTACTTC.

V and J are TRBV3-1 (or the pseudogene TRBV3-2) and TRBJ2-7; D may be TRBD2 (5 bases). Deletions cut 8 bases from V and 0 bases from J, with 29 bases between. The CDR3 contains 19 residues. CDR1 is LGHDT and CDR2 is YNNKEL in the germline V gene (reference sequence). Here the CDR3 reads CASEPGSPYRNPSSYEQYF. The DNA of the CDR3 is TGTGCCAGCGAACCGGGATCCCCTTACAGAAACCCCTCCTCCTACGAGCAGTACTTC.

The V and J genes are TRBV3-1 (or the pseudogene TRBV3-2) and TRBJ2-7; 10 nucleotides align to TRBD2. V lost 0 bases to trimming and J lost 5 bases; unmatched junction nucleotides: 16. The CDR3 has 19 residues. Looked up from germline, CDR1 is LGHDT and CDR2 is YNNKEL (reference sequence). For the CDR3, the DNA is TGTGCCAGCAGCCAAGAGGACCTAGCGGGAGAGGAGGCCCTAGACGAGCAGTACTTC. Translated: CASSQEDLAGEEALDEQYF.

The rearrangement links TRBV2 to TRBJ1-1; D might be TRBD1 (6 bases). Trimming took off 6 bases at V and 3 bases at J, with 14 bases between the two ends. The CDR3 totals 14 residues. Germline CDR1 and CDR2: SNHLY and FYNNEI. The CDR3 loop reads CASSETGIDTEAFF. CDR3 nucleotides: TGTGCCAGCAGCGAGACAGGTATTGACACTGAAGCTTTCTTT.

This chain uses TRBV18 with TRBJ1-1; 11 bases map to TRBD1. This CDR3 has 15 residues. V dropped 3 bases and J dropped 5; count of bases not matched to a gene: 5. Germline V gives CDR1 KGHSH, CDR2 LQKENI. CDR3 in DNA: TGTGCCAGCTCACCCCTGGGGACAGGGGGAACTGAAGCTTTCTTT. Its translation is CASSPLGTGGTEAFF.

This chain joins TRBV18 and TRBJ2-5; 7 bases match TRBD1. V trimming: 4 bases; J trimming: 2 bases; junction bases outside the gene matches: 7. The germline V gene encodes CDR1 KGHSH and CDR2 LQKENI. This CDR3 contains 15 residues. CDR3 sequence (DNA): TGTGCCAGCTCACAACCACAGGGGTCTCAAGAGACCCAGTACTTC. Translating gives CASSQPQGSQETQYF.

The CDR3 DNA reads TGTGCCAGTAGTTTGGGAGGGACAGGGGATAACGAGCAGTACTTC. Encoded protein: CASSLGGTGDNEQYF. The chain carries TRBV19 and TRBJ2-7, with 10 bases fitting TRBD1. The germline gives CDR1 LNHDA, CDR2 SQIVND (reference sequence). V gave up 5 bases and J gave up 5 bases; unmatched junction bases: 9. CDR3 length: 15 amino acids.

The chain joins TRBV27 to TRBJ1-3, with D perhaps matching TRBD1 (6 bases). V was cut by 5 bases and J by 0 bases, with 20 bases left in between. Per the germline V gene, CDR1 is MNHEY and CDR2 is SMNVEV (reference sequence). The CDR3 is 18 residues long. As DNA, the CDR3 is TGTGCCAGCAGTCCTGGGACATCAACCTTTTTCTCTGGAAACACCATATATTTT. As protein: CASSPGTSTFFSGNTIYF.

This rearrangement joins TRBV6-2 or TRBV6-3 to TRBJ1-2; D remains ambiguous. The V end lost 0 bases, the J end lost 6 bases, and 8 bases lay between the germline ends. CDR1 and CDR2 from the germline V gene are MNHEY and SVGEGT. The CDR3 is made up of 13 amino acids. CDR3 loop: CASSYSAGNGYTF. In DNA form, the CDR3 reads TGTGCCAGCAGTTACTCGGCGGGGAATGGCTACACCTTC.

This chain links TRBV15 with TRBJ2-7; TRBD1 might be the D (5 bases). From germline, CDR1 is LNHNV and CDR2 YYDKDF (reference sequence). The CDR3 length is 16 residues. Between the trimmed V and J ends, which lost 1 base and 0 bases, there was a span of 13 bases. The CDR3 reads CATSRGRGFGSYEQYF. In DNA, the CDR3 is TGTGCCACCAGCAGAGGTAGGGGATTCGGCTCCTACGAGCAGTACTTC. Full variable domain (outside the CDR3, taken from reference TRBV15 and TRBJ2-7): DAMVIQNPRYQVTQFGKPVTLSCSQTLNHNVMYWYQQKSSQAPKLLFHYYDKDFNNEADTPDNFQSRRPNTSFCFLDIRSPGLGDTAMYLCATSRGRGFGSYEQYFGPGTRLTVT.

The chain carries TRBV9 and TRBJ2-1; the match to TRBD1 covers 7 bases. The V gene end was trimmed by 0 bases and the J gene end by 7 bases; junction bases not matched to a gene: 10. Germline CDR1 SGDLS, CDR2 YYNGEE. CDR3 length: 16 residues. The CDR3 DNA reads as TGTGCCAGCAGCGTAGAGGCGACAGGGATAAGAAATGAGCAGTTCTTC. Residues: CASSVEATGIRNEQFF.

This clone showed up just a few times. DNA for the CDR3: TGTGCCAGTAACTCCATCTCGACAGGGAACAATGGCTACACCTTC. As protein: CASNSISTGNNGYTF. The V and J genes are TRBV19 and TRBJ1-2; 7 bases line up with TRBD1. CDR1 and CDR2 (germline): LNHDA, SQIVND (reference sequence). The V gene end was trimmed by 7 bases and the J gene end by 6 bases; junction bases not matched to a gene: 14. The CDR3 runs to 15 residues.

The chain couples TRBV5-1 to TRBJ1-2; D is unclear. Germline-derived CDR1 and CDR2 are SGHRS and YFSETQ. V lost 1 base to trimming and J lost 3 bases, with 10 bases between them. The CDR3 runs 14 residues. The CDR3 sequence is CASSLIRSHYGYTF. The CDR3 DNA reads TGCGCCAGCAGCTTGATTAGGAGTCACTATGGCTACACCTTC.

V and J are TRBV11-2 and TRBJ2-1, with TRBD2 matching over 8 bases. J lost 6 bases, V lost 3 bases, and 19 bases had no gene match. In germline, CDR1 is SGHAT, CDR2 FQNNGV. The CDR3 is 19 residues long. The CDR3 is CASSLRGAGVVKSGNEQFF. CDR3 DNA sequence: TGTGCCAGCAGCTTGCGTGGAGCGGGAGTGGTTAAGAGTGGCAATGAGCAGTTCTTC.

CDR3 region: CSATIFSEAFF. The CDR3 DNA is TGCAGTGCTACAATTTTTTCGGAGGCTTTCTTT. This rearrangement joins TRBV20-1 to TRBJ1-1; D ambiguous. V was shortened by 4 bases and J by 11 bases, with 14 bases between the two germline ends. Germline V CDR1 and CDR2: DFQATT, SNEGSKA (reference sequence). The length of the CDR3 is 11 residues.

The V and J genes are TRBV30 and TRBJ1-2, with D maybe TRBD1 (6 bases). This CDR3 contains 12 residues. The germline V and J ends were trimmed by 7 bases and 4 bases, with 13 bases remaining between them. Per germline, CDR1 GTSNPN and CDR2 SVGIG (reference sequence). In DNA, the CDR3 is TGTGCCTTAGCCACAGGGATCTATGGCTACACCTTC. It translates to CALATGIYGYTF. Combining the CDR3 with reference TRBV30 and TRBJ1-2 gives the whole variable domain SQTIHQWPATLVQPVGSPLSLECTVEGTSNPNLYWYRQAAGRGLQLLFYSVGIGQISSEVPQNLSASRPQDRQFILSSKKLLLSDSGFYLCALATGIYGYTFGSGTRLTVV.

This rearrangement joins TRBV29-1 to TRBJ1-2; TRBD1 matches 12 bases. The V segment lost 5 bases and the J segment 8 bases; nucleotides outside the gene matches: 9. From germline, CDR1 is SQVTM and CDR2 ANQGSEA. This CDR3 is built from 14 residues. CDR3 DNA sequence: TGCAGCGTTCGAGGGGACAGGGGGCTGAGCGGCTACACCTTC. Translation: CSVRGDRGLSGYTF.

CDR3 nucleotides: TGTGCCAGCTCACCCCCATCGGTTGGCGAGCAGTACTTC. As protein: CASSPPSVGEQYF. This chain links TRBV18 with TRBJ2-7; the D is unclear. The V gene's germline CDR1 is KGHSH and CDR2 LQKENI. V lost 3 bases and J 6 bases, leaving 12 bases between the germline ends. The CDR3 extends over 13 amino acids.

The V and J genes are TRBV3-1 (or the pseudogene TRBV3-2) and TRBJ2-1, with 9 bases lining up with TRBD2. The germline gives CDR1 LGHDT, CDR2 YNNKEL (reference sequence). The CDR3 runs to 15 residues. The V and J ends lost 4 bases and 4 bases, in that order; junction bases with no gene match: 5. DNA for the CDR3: TGTGCCAGCAGCCTACTGACTAGCGGTTACAATGAGCAGTTCTTC. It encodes CASSLLTSGYNEQFF.

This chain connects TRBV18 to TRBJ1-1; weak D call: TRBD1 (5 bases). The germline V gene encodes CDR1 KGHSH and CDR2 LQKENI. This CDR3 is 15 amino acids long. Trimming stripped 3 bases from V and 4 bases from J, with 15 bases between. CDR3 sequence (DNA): TGTGCCAGCTCACCGCCGGGGGGTTCAGGCACTGAAGCTTTCTTT. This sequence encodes CASSPPGGSGTEAFF.

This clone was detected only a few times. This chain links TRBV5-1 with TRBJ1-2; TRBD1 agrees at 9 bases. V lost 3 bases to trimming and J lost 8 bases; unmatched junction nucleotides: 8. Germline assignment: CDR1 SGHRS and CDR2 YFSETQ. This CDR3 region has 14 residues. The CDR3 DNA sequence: TGCGCCAGCAGCTCGGACAGGGGAGGAGGGGGCTACACCTTC. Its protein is CASSSDRGGGGYTF.

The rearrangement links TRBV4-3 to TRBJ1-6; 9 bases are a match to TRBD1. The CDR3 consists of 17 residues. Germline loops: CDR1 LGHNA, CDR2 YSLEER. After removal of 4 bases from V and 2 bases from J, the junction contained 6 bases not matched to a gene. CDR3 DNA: TGCGCCAGCAGCCGGGACAGGGAAAGTACCTATAATTCACCCCTCCACTTT. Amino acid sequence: CASSRDRESTYNSPLHF.

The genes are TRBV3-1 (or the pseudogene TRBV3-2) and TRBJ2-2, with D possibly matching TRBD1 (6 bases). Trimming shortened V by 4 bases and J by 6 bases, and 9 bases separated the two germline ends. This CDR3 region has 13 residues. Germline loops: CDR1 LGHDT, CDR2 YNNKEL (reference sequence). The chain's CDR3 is CASSRAGAGELFF. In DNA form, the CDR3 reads TGTGCCAGCAGCCGCGCAGGGGCCGGGGAGCTGTTTTTT.

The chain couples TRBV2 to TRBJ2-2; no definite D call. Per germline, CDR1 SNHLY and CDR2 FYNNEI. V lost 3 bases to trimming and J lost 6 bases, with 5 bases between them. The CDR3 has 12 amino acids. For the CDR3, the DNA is TGTGCCAGCAGTGATAATGCCGGGGAGCTGTTTTTT. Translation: CASSDNAGELFF.

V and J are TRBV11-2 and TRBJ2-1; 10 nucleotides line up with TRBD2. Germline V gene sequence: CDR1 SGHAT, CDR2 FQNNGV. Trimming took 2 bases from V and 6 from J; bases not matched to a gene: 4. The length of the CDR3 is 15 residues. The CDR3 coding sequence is TGTGCCAGCAGCTTAACTAGCGGGGCACCCAATGAGCAGTTCTTC. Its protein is CASSLTSGAPNEQFF.

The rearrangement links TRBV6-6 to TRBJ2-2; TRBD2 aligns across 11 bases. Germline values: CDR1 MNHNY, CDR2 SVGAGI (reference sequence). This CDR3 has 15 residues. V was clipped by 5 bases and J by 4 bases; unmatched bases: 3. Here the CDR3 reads CASSKLAGGTGELFF. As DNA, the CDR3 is TGTGCCAGCAGTAAGCTAGCGGGGGGCACCGGGGAGCTGTTTTTT.

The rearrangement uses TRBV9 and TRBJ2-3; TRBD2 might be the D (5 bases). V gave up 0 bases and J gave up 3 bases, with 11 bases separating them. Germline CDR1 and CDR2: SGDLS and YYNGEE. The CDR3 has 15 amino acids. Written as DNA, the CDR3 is TGTGCCAGCAGCGTAGGATTAGCGACGACAGATACGCAGTATTTT. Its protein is CASSVGLATTDTQYF.